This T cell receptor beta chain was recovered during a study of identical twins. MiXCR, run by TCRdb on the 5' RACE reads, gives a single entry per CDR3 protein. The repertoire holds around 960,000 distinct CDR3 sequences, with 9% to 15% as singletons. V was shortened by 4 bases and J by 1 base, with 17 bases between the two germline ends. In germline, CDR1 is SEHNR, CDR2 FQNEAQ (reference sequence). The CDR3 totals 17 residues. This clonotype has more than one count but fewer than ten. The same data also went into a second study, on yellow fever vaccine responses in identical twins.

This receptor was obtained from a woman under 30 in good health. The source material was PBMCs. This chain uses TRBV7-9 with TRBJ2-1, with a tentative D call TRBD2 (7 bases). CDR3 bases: TGTGCCAGCAGCTACGGGGGGCTAGCGGATTCCTACAATGAGCAGTTCTTC. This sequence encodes CASSYGGLADSYNEQFF.